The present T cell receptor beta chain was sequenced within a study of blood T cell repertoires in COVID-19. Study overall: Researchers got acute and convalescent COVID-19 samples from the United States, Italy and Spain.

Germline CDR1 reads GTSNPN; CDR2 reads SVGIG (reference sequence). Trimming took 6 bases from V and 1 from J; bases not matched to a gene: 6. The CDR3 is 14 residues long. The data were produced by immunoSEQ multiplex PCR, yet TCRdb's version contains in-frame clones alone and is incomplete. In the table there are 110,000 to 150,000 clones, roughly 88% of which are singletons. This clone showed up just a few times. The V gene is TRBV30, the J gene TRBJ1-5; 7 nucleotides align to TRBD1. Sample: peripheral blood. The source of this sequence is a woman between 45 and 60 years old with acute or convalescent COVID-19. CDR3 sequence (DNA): TGTGCCTGTCGACAGGGCGGGAGCAATCAGCCCCAGCATTTT. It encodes CACRQGGSNQPQHF.